The 14 T cell receptor beta chains below come from one sample, sequenced in a study of shared clonotypes between healthy human individuals. Repertoires were generated with immunoSEQ multiplex PCR, while TCRdb's copy carries only in-frame clones and drops some. The data hold approximately 2.5 million clones, with approximately 94% observed a single time. Sequencing was carried out using naive CD4+ T cells sorted from blood. This sample's subset: CD45RA+ positively selected. Every receptor here comes from a man younger than 35 in good health.

The genes are TRBV6-5 and TRBJ1-2, with 12 nucleotides matching TRBD1. Germline CDR1 MNHEY, CDR2 SVGAGI. This CDR3 region has 15 residues. The V gene end was trimmed by 7 bases and the J gene end by 6 bases; junction bases not matched to a gene: 9. The CDR3 coding sequence is TGTGCCAGCACCCCGCGGGACAGGGGGCAAGATGGCTACACCTTC. It encodes CASTPRDRGQDGYTF.

This chain uses TRBV19 with TRBJ2-7; weak D call: TRBD1 (7 bases). The germline V and J ends were trimmed by 3 bases and 2 bases, with 11 bases remaining between them. This CDR3 spans 14 amino acids. CDR1 is LNHDA and CDR2 is SQIVND in the germline V gene (reference sequence). The CDR3 sequence: CASSIPGGTYEQYF. The CDR3 DNA sequence: TGTGCCAGTAGTATCCCAGGGGGGACCTACGAGCAGTACTTC.

The chain carries TRBV5-1 and TRBJ2-7; TRBD2 might be the D (6 bases). This CDR3 region has 15 residues. The germline gives CDR1 SGHRS, CDR2 YFSETQ. V was trimmed by 2 bases and J by 2 bases, leaving 14 bases between them. The CDR3 reads CASSLRDSLAYEQYF. For the CDR3, the DNA is TGCGCCAGCAGCTTACGGGACTCTTTAGCCTACGAGCAGTACTTC.

The chain employs TRBV6-5 and TRBJ2-1, with D uncertain. Looked up from germline, CDR1 is MNHEY and CDR2 is SVGAGI. The CDR3 has 15 residues. With 7 bases removed from V and 9 bases from J, the gap between germline ends came to 22 bases. CDR3 DNA sequence: TGTGCCAGCACGCTGTCGAGAGGCTGGTTTGGTGAGCAGTTCTTC. This encodes CASTLSRGWFGEQFF.

In its sample, this clone was seen a few times. V and J are TRBV10-3 and TRBJ1-4; no firm D call. Looked up from germline, CDR1 is ENHRY and CDR2 is SYGVKD. The V end lost 0 bases, the J end lost 4 bases, and 3 bases lay between the germline ends. This CDR3 contains 13 residues. The CDR3 DNA reads as TGTGCCATCAGTGAGTCTGGTAATGAAAAACTGTTTTTT. Translated, it gives CAISESGNEKLFF.

The rearrangement uses TRBV30 and TRBJ1-6, with D possibly TRBD1 on 5 matching bases. The CDR3 consists of 15 residues. The V end was cut by 3 bases, the J end by 2 bases, with 11 bases between. Germline-derived CDR1 and CDR2 are GTSNPN and SVGIG (reference sequence). The CDR3 DNA is TGTGCCTGGAGGACGTCGGGGGCCTATAATTCACCCCTCCACTTT. Translation: CAWRTSGAYNSPLHF.

The chain is built from TRBV19 and TRBJ1-1; D ambiguous. Trimming pared 7 bases from V and 8 bases from J, leaving 17 bases between. Looked up from germline, CDR1 is LNHDA and CDR2 is SQIVND (reference sequence). This CDR3 region has 13 residues. CDR3 coding DNA: TGTGCCAGTACAACATCTCTTCTAGGGGAAGCTTTCTTT. It is translated as CASTTSLLGEAFF.

This clone occurred once. The chain has TRBV7-2 and TRBJ2-1; D unresolved. Germline lookup yields CDR1 SGHTA and CDR2 FQGNSA. Trimming cost V 5 bases and J 7 bases, with 9 bases left between them. This CDR3 is built from 12 residues. The CDR3 here is CASSPAPNEQFF. For the CDR3, the DNA is TGTGCCAGCAGCCCAGCGCCAAATGAGCAGTTCTTC.

Turning to this clone: The same CDR3 arises from other DNA sequences in this sample as well. This chain joins TRBV19 and TRBJ1-3; no reliable D call. The V end lost 8 bases, the J end lost 0 bases, and 8 bases lay between the germline ends. The germline CDR1 and CDR2 sequences are LNHDA and SQIVND (reference sequence). The CDR3 loop spans 13 amino acids. CDR3 bases: TGTGCCAGTCGGGTGAGCTCTGGAAACACCATATATTTT. This translates into CASRVSSGNTIYF.

The rearrangement uses TRBV30 and TRBJ1-5; D not resolved. The length of the CDR3 is 15 residues. Germline-derived CDR1 and CDR2 are GTSNPN and SVGIG (reference sequence). Trimming took off 2 bases at V and 2 bases at J, with 13 bases between the two ends. The CDR3 DNA follows: TGTGCCTGGAGTAGGGCCCCCTGGGGCAATCAGCCCCAGCATTTT. This sequence encodes CAWSRAPWGNQPQHF.

The chain links TRBV7-2 to TRBJ2-5, with 12 bases aligning to TRBD2. The CDR3 covers 16 residues. The germline CDR1 and CDR2 sequences are SGHTA and FQGNSA. Losses at the gene ends were 4 bases for V and 5 bases for J; bases not matched to a gene: 8. The CDR3 spells CASSSSTSGSLETQYF. DNA of the CDR3: TGTGCCAGCAGCTCTTCGACTAGCGGGAGTCTGGAGACCCAGTACTTC.

The chain uses TRBV6-5 and TRBJ2-1; 8 bases match TRBD2. Trimming took 4 bases from V and 6 from J; bases not matched to a gene: 11. The germline V gene has CDR1 MNHEY and CDR2 SVGAGI. The CDR3 has 16 residues. The CDR3 here is CASSSGIAGFRNEQFF. CDR3 in DNA: TGTGCCAGCAGTTCTGGAATAGCGGGATTTCGCAATGAGCAGTTCTTC.

The chain employs TRBV27 and TRBJ1-6; 8 bases are shared with TRBD1. With V trimmed by 6 bases and J by 7 bases, 11 bases remained unmatched. The germline CDR1 and CDR2 sequences are MNHEY and SMNVEV (reference sequence). The CDR3 has 16 amino acids. In DNA form, the CDR3 reads TGTGCCAGCAGGCGAGAAGGACAGGGAAACAATTCACCCCTCCACTTT. It is translated as CASRREGQGNNSPLHF.

The J gene is TRBJ2-7, the V gene TRBV27, with unresolved D. Germline values: CDR1 MNHEY, CDR2 SMNVEV (reference sequence). CDR3 length: 13 amino acids. V lost 5 bases and J 1 base, leaving 9 bases between the germline ends. CDR3 loop: CASSRTESYEQYF. The CDR3 nucleotides are TGTGCCAGCAGTCGGACGGAGTCCTACGAGCAGTACTTC.